The clone carrying this T cell receptor beta chain was detected ten times or more. Its antigen is not identified. J was trimmed by 6 bases and V by 6 bases; bases with no gene match: 11. Germline loops: CDR1 DFQATT, CDR2 SNEGSKA (reference sequence). The CDR3 length is 15 residues. This specimen comes from a study of T cells after yellow fever vaccination. Study-wide findings and caveats: The secondary response showed a weaker magnitude and a faster peak, day 5 versus 15.

TCRdb fed the 5' RACE reads into MiXCR, producing one record per CDR3 protein. The table has approximately 110,000 distinct CDR3 sequences, roughly 8.4% seen once. The sequenced sample was CD8+ T cells sorted from PBMCs, obtained 45 days after the yellow fever booster vaccination. The chain combines TRBV20-1 with TRBJ2-7; 13 bases line up with TRBD2. This receptor was taken from a man aged 30 to 45 who received the YFV17D yellow fever vaccine. In DNA form, the CDR3 reads TGCAGTGCGCAAACGGGGACTAGCGGGATGGGCGAGCAGTACTTC. It is translated as CSAQTGTSGMGEQYF.